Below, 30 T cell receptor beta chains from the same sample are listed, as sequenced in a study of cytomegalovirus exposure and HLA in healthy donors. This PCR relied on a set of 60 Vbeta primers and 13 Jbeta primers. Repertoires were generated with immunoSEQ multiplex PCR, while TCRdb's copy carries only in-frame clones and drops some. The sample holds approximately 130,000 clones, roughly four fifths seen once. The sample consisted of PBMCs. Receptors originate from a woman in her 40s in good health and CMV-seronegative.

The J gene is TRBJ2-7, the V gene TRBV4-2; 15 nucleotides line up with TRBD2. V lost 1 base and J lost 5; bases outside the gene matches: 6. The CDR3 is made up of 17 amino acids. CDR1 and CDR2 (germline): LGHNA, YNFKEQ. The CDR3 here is CASSQGTSGRAVDEQYF. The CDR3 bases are TGTGCCAGCAGCCAAGGGACTAGCGGGAGGGCCGTAGACGAGCAGTACTTC.

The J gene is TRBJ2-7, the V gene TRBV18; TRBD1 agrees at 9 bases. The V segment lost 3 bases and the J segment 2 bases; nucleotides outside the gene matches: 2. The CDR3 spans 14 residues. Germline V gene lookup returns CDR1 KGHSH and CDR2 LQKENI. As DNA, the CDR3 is TGTGCCAGCTCACCGGGACAGGGCCCCTACGAGCAGTACTTC. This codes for CASSPGQGPYEQYF.

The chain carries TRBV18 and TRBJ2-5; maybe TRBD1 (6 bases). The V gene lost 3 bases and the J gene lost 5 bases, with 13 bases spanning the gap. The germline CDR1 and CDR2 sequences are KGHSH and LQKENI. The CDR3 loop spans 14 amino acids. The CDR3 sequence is CASSPVLRGETQYF. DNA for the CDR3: TGTGCCAGCTCACCCGTGCTGAGGGGGGAGACCCAGTACTTC.

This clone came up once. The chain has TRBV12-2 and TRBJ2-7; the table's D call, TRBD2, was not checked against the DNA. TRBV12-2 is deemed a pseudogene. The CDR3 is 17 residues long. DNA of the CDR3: TGTGCAAGTCGCCAGACTAGCGGGAGTTTCCCTACCAACGAGCAGTACTTC. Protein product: CASRQTSGSFPTNEQYF.

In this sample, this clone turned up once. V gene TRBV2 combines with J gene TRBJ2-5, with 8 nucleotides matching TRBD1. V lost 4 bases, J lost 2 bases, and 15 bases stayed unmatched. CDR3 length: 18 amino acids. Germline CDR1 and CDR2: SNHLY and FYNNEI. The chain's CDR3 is CASSGYYSRTGSQETQYF. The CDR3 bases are TGTGCCAGCAGTGGGTACTACTCTCGGACAGGGTCACAAGAGACCCAGTACTTC.

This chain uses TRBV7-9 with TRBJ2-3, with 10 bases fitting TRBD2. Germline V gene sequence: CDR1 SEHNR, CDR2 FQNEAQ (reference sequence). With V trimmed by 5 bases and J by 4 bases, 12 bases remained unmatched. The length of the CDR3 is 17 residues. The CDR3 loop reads CASSARRAGGRSDTQYF. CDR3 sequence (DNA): TGTGCCAGCAGCGCCAGACGAGCGGGAGGGCGGTCAGATACGCAGTATTTT.

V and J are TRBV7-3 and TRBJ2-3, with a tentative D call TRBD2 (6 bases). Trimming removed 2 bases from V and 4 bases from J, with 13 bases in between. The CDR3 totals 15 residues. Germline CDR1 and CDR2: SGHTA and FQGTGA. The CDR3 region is CASSLGEARADTQYF. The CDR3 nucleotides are TGTGCCAGCAGCTTAGGGGAGGCCCGGGCAGATACGCAGTATTTT.

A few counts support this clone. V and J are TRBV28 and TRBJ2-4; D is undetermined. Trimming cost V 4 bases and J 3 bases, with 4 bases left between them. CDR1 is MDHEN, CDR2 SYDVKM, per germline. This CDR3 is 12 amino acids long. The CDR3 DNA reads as TGTGCCAGCAGTTCCCGCAAAAACATTCAGTACTTC. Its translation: CASSSRKNIQYF.

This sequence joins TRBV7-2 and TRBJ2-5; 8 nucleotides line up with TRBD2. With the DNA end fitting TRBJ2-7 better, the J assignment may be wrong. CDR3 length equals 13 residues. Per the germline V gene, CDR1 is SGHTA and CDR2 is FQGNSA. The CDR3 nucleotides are TGTGCCAGCAGCCGCGGGACTAGCTACGAGCAGTACTTC. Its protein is CASSRGTSYEQYF.

The CDR3 region is CASSPQDTVSGNTIYF. The CDR3 DNA is TGTGCCAGCAGCCCTCAGGACACAGTCTCTGGAAACACCATATATTTT. The chain links TRBV4-2 to TRBJ1-3; D possibly corresponds to TRBD1 (5 bases). Per germline, CDR1 LGHNA and CDR2 YNFKEQ. The CDR3 sequence is 16 residues long. With 4 bases removed from V and 0 bases from J, the gap between germline ends came to 13 bases.

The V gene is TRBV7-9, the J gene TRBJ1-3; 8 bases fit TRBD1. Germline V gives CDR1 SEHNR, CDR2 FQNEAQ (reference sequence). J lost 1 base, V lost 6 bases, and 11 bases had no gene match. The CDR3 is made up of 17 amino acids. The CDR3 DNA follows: TGTGCCAGCAGAACCGGGACAGGCATTGTTTCTGGAAACACCATATATTTT. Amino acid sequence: CASRTGTGIVSGNTIYF.

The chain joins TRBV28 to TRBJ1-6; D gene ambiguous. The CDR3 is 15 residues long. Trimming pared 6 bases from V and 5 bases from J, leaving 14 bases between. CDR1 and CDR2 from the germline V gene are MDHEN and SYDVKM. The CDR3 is CASSRRRGNNSPLHF. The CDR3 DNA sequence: TGTGCCAGCAGCCGGAGGCGAGGGAATAATTCACCCCTCCACTTT.

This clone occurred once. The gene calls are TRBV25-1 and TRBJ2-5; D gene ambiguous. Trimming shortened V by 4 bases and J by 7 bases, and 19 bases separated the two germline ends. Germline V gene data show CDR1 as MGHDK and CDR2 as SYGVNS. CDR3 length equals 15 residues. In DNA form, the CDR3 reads TGTGCCAGCAGTGCCTACAGACACGGTCCAGGGACCCAGTACTTC. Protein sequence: CASSAYRHGPGTQYF.

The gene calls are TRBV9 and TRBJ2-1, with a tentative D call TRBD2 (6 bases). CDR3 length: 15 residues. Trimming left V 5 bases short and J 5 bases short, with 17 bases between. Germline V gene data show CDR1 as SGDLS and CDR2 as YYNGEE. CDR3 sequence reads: CASRPPGSNDNEQFF. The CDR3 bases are TGTGCCAGCAGACCACCCGGGAGTAACGACAATGAGCAGTTCTTC.

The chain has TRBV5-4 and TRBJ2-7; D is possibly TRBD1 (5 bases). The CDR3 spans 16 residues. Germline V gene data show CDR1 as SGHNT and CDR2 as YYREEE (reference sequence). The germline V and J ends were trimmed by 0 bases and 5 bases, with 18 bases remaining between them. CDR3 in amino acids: CASSLGSAGSLHEQYF. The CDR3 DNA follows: TGTGCCAGCAGCTTGGGGTCGGCAGGGTCCCTCCACGAGCAGTACTTC.

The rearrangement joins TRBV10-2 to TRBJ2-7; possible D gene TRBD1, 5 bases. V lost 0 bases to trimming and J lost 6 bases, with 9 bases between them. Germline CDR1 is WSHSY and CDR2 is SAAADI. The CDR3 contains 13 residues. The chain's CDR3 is CASSESEGVEQYF. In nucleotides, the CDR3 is TGCGCCAGCAGTGAGTCTGAAGGGGTCGAGCAGTACTTC.

In DNA, the CDR3 is TGTGCCAGCAGCAAGTGGTCAAACCGAGGGGAAAAACTGTTTTTT. Translation gives CASSKWSNRGEKLFF. This chain joins TRBV21-1 and TRBJ1-4. TRBV21-1 is listed as a pseudogene. CDR3 length equals 15 residues.

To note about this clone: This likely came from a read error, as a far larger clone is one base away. CDR3 in DNA: TGTGCCAGCAGCCAAGATCAGGGCGGTTGGGGAAACAGTCAGTACTTC. It is translated as CASSQDQGGWGNSQYF. The rearrangement uses TRBV7-2 and TRBJ2-4; D is perhaps TRBD1 (5 bases). Germline lookup yields CDR1 SGHTA and CDR2 FQGNSA. This CDR3 is built from 16 residues.

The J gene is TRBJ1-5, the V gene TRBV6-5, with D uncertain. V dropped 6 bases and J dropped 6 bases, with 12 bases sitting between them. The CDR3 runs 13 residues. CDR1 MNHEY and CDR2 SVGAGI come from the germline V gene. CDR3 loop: CASRPDLVQPQHF. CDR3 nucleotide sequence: TGTGCCAGCAGACCCGATCTAGTTCAGCCCCAGCATTTT.

The CDR3 spells CASRQTRITYEQYF. The CDR3 bases are TGTGCCAGCAGACAGACTAGGATAACCTACGAGCAGTACTTC. J is TRBJ2-7 and V is TRBV28; perhaps TRBD2 as D (6 bases). The germline V gene has CDR1 MDHEN and CDR2 SYDVKM. The CDR3 runs to 14 residues. The V and J ends lost 6 bases and 2 bases respectively, with 14 bases between them.

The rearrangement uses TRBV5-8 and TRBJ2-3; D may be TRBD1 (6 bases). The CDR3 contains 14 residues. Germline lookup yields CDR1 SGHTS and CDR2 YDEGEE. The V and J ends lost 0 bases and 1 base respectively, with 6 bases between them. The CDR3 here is CASSLGTGTDTQYF. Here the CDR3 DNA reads TGTGCCAGCAGCTTGGGGACAGGCACAGATACGCAGTATTTT.

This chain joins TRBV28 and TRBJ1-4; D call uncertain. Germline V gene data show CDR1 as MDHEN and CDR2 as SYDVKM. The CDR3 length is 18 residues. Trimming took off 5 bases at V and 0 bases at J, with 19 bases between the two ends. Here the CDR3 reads CASSQRHGSIATNEKLFF. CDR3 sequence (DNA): TGTGCCAGCAGTCAACGACATGGGTCAATTGCAACTAATGAAAAACTGTTTTTT.

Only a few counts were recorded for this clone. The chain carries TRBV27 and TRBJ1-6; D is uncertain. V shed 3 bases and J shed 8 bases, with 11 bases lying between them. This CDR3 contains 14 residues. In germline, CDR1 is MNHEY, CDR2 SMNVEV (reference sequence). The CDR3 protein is CASSFWSDDSPLHF. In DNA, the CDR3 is TGTGCCAGCAGTTTTTGGAGTGATGATTCACCCCTCCACTTT.

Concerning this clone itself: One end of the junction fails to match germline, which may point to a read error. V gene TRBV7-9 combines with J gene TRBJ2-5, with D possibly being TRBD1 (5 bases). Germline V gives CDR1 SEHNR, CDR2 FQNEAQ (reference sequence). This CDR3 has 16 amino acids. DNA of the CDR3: TGTTCCAGCAGCTTGGGGCGGTGGTCAATCCAAGAGACCCAGTACTTC. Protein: CSSSLGRWSIQETQYF.

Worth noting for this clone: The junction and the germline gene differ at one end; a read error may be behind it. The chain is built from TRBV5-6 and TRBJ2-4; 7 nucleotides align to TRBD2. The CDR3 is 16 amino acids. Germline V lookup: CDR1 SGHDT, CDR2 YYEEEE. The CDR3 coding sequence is TGTGCCAGCAGAGAAGCGGGACTACTAGCCAAAAACAGTCAGTACTTC. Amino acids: CASREAGLLAKNSQYF.

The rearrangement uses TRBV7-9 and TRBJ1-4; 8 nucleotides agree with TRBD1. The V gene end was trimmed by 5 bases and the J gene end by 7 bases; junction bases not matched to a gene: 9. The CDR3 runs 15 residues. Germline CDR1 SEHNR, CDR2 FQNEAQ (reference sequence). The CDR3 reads CASSPRQGLGEKLFF. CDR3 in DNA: TGTGCCAGCAGCCCCCGACAGGGGCTGGGTGAAAAACTGTTTTTT.

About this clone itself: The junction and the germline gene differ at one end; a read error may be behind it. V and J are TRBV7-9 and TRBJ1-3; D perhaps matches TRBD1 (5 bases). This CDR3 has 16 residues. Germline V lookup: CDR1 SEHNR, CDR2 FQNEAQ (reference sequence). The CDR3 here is CSSSDRPFYSGNTIYF. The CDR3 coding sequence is TGTTCCAGCAGTGACAGACCATTCTACTCTGGAAACACCATATATTTT. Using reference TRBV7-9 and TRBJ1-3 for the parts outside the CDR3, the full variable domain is DTGVSQNPRHKITKRGQNVTFRCDPISEHNRLYWYRQTLGQGPEFLTYFQNEAQLEKSRLLSDRFSAERPKGSFSTLEIQRTEQGDSAMYLCSSSDRPFYSGNTIYFGEGSWLTVV.

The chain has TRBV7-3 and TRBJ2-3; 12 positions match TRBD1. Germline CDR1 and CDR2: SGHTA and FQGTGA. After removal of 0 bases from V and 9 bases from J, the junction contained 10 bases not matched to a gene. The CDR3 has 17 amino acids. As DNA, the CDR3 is TGTGCCAGCAGCTTAACGCAGGCCGGGACAGGGGGCTCGACGCAGTATTTT. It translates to CASSLTQAGTGGSTQYF.

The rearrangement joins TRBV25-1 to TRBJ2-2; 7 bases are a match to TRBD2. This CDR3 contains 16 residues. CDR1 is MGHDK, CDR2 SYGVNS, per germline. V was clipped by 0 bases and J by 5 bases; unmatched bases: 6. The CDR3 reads CASSEYRTRRTGELFF. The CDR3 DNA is TGTGCCAGCAGTGAATATAGGACTAGGAGGACCGGGGAGCTGTTTTTT.

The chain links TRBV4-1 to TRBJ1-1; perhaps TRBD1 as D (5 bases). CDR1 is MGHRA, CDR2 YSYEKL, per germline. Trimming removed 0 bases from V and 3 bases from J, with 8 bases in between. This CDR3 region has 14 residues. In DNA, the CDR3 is TGCGCCAGCAGCCAAGATCAGGGCCACACTGAAGCTTTCTTT. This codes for CASSQDQGHTEAFF.